One and the same sample provided the 19 T cell receptor beta chains below, sequenced in a study of T cell responses to AZD1222 COVID-19 vaccine. Assay: immunoSEQ multiplex PCR; the TCRdb copy retains only in-frame clones and omits some. The sample includes 40,000 to 50,000 clones, 88% of them seen just once. The material was peripheral blood, obtained 28 days after the second AZD1222 dose. The origin of the receptors is an adult who received the AZD1222 COVID-19 vaccine.

The J gene is TRBJ2-1, the V gene TRBV11-1, with 12 bases aligning to TRBD2. Germline assignment: CDR1 SGHAT and CDR2 FQDESV (reference sequence). The CDR3 loop spans 16 amino acids. With V trimmed by 1 base and J by 15 bases, 13 bases remained unmatched. CDR3 amino acids: CASSLEGGGLAGSRFF. CDR3 nucleotide sequence: TGTGCCAGCAGCTTAGAGGGAGGGGGACTAGCGGGTAGTCGGTTCTTC.

The chain employs TRBV11-2 and TRBJ2-7, with 10 bases fitting TRBD2. CDR3 length: 15 residues. Germline CDR1 SGHAT, CDR2 FQNNGV. Losses at the gene ends were 6 bases for V and 3 bases for J; bases not matched to a gene: 8. In DNA form, the CDR3 reads TGTGCCAGCAGAGGGAGGACTAGCGGTTTCTACGAGCAGTACTTC. Translated: CASRGRTSGFYEQYF.

The chain joins TRBV7-2 to TRBJ1-2; D unresolved. CDR1 SGHTA and CDR2 FQGNSA come from the germline V gene. The CDR3 has 13 residues. V lost 5 bases, J lost 8 bases, and 15 bases lay in between. CDR3 coding DNA: TGTGCCAGCAGCCCTGGAATACACGGGGGCTACACCTTC. Translating it yields CASSPGIHGGYTF.

The chain recombines TRBV7-6 with TRBJ1-1; D is possibly TRBD1 (5 bases). The CDR3 extends over 12 amino acids. CDR1 and CDR2 from the germline V gene are SGHVS and FNYEAQ. V was shortened by 1 base and J by 9 bases, with 9 bases between the two germline ends. This CDR3 reads CASSLGAGKAFF. CDR3 nucleotides: TGTGCCAGCAGCTTAGGGGCAGGGAAAGCTTTCTTT.

The chain recombines TRBV5-1 with TRBJ1-6; D not certain. This CDR3 comprises 15 residues. V gave up 1 base and J gave up 6 bases, with 11 bases separating them. The germline V gene has CDR1 SGHRS and CDR2 YFSETQ. The CDR3 DNA reads TGCGCCAGCAGCTTGAGCTCTCTGGGTAATTCACCCCTCCACTTT. Translation gives CASSLSSLGNSPLHF.

This clone has just a few counts. The rearrangement uses TRBV6-5 and TRBJ2-7; tentatively, D is TRBD1 (6 bases). Trimming took 10 bases from V and 8 from J, leaving 15 bases between them. The V gene's germline CDR1 is MNHEY and CDR2 SVGAGI. This CDR3 has 11 residues. This CDR3 reads CATYRDIKQYF. The CDR3 DNA is TGTGCCACCTACCGGGACATAAAGCAGTACTTC.

The chain uses TRBV29-1 and TRBJ1-5, with 7 nucleotides matching TRBD1. J gave up 4 bases and V 6 bases, and 3 bases lay outside the gene matches. The CDR3 is made up of 12 amino acids. CDR1 is SQVTM, CDR2 ANQGSEA, per germline. CDR3 DNA sequence: TGCAGCGTCGGACAGGCGAATCAGCCCCAGCATTTT. As protein: CSVGQANQPQHF.

In its sample, this clone was seen once. V gene TRBV7-8 combines with J gene TRBJ2-1; the D gene is possibly TRBD2 (5 bases). Between the trimmed V and J ends, which lost 5 bases and 2 bases, there was a span of 10 bases. Germline assignment: CDR1 SGHVS and CDR2 FQNEAQ. The length of the CDR3 is 14 residues. CDR3 loop: CASSPGSTYNEQFF. The CDR3 region has the DNA TGTGCCAGCAGCCCGGGATCTACCTACAATGAGCAGTTCTTC.

This clone appeared a few times. The chain links TRBV6-5 to TRBJ1-1; D may be TRBD1 (5 bases). Trimming stripped 2 bases from V and 6 bases from J, with 10 bases between. Per the germline V gene, CDR1 is MNHEY and CDR2 is SVGAGI. This CDR3 comprises 13 residues. The CDR3 spells CASSYPGTSEAFF. The CDR3, as DNA: TGTGCCAGCAGTTACCCCGGGACCTCTGAAGCTTTCTTT.

J is TRBJ2-2 and V is TRBV18; D could derive from TRBD1 or TRBD2 (5 bases each). The V gene's germline CDR1 is KGHSH and CDR2 LQKENI. V was shortened by 3 bases and J by 6 bases, with 14 bases between the two germline ends. CDR3 length: 15 residues. DNA for the CDR3: TGTGCCAGCTCACCCCTGAGGGGCGACGCCGGGGAGCTGTTTTTT. Encoded protein: CASSPLRGDAGELFF.

J is TRBJ2-7 and V is TRBV5-1; 9 bases align to TRBD1. CDR1 and CDR2 (germline): SGHRS, YFSETQ. CDR3 size: 14 residues. The V gene end was trimmed by 3 bases and the J gene end by 6 bases; junction bases not matched to a gene: 7. CDR3 DNA: TGCGCCAGCAGCTCCGGGACAGGGTCTGGCGAGCAGTACTTC. Protein: CASSSGTGSGEQYF.

A single count supports this clone. The CDR3 is CASSLARVPEQFF. Written as DNA, the CDR3 is TGTGCCAGCAGCTTAGCTAGGGTCCCAGAGCAGTTCTTC. This chain joins TRBV7-2 and TRBJ2-1; D ambiguous. V was shortened by 0 bases and J by 10 bases, with 10 bases between the two germline ends. Germline values: CDR1 SGHTA, CDR2 FQGNSA. CDR3 size: 13 residues.

The chain carries TRBV7-2 and TRBJ2-7; TRBD1 is a possible D gene (6 bases). Germline assignment: CDR1 SGHTA and CDR2 FQGNSA. V was trimmed by 1 base and J by 2 bases, leaving 6 bases between them. CDR3 length equals 13 residues. CDR3 nucleotide sequence: TGTGCCAGCAGCTTAGGGGGGCCCTACGAGCAGTACTTC. This encodes CASSLGGPYEQYF.

The chain has TRBV3-1 (or the pseudogene TRBV3-2) and TRBJ1-1; D gene ambiguous. Trimming removed 3 bases from V and 3 bases from J, with 8 bases in between. This CDR3 contains 13 residues. Germline CDR1 and CDR2: LGHDT and YNNKEL (reference sequence). The CDR3 here is CASSQGRDTEAFF. CDR3 nucleotide sequence: TGTGCCAGCAGCCAGGGTAGGGACACTGAAGCTTTCTTT.

The V and J genes are TRBV5-1 and TRBJ2-7; 9 bases align to TRBD2. V gave up 7 bases and J gave up 4 bases; unmatched junction bases: 15. The CDR3 covers 16 residues. Germline CDR1 reads SGHRS; CDR2 reads YFSETQ. The CDR3 region has the DNA TGCGCCAGCCGGCTCGCGGGGGGGGCACACGGATACGAGCAGTACTTC. The encoded protein is CASRLAGGAHGYEQYF. The variable domain in full, with the rest retrieved from reference TRBV5-1 and TRBJ2-7, is KAGVTQTPRYLIKTRGQQVTLSCSPISGHRSVSWYQQTPGQGLQFLFEYFSETQRNKGNFPGRFSGRQFSNSRSEMNVSTLELGDSALYLCASRLAGGAHGYEQYFGPGTRLTVT.

This clone was recorded only once. The V gene is TRBV5-5, the J gene TRBJ2-2; D gene unclear. V was shortened by 1 base and J by 1 base, with 11 bases between the two germline ends. Germline V gives CDR1 SGHKS, CDR2 YYEKEE (reference sequence). The CDR3 has 16 amino acids. The DNA for the CDR3 is TGTGCCAGCAGCTTGAAACAGCGAGTGAACACCGGGGAGCTGTTTTTT. Its translation: CASSLKQRVNTGELFF.

The chain employs TRBV7-3 and TRBJ2-1, with unresolved D. The germline V and J ends were trimmed by 1 base and 2 bases, with 12 bases remaining between them. The CDR3 length is 16 residues. CDR1 is SGHTA and CDR2 is FQGTGA in the germline V gene. The CDR3 protein is CASSLNGLVAYNEQFF. CDR3 sequence (DNA): TGTGCCAGCAGCTTAAACGGGCTAGTGGCCTACAATGAGCAGTTCTTC.

V is TRBV3-1 (or the pseudogene TRBV3-2) and J is TRBJ2-1; 8 nucleotides match TRBD2. V dropped 4 bases and J dropped 6; count of bases not matched to a gene: 5. This CDR3 spans 14 amino acids. Germline V gene sequence: CDR1 LGHDT, CDR2 YNNKEL (reference sequence). The CDR3 DNA is TGTGCCAGCAGCCCCTTAGCGGGAATCAATGAGCAGTTCTTC. Translating gives CASSPLAGINEQFF.

J is TRBJ2-1 and V is TRBV21-1; TRBD2 is the table's D call and was not checked against the DNA. TRBV21-1 is assigned pseudogene status. The CDR3 is 14 amino acids. For the CDR3, the DNA is TGTGCCAGAGCGGGACTCCTGAGGGGGAATGAGCAGTTCTTC. As protein: CARAGLLRGNEQFF.